Below, one T cell receptor (beta chain) is given with its context. Its antigen remains unidentified. The donors formed part of the approximately 130-subject validation cohort, distinct from the approximately 630-subject first cohort. The record originates from a study of cytomegalovirus exposure and HLA in healthy donors. Study information: The use of the same platform for the 100 to 150 validation repertoires and the 600 to 800 first-cohort repertoires was reported by a later analysis.

Deletions cut 1 base from V and 5 bases from J, with 12 bases between. The germline V gene encodes CDR1 SGHKS and CDR2 YYEKEE (reference sequence). This CDR3 spans 15 amino acids. General study results and limits: The listing of approximately 160 TCR beta chains classed them as cytomegalovirus-associated.

Generated by immunoSEQ multiplex PCR, the TCRdb table keeps only in-frame clones and is missing some. Of about 240,000 clones listed, roughly 86% are singletons. Sequenced material: PBMCs. The TCR was taken from a woman in her twenties or thirties in good health and CMV-seropositive. The chain is built from TRBV5-5 and TRBJ2-2; D unresolved. The CDR3 nucleotides read TGTGCCAGCAGCTTGTTAGTTTTTGGTACCGGGGAGCTGTTTTTT. This gives the protein CASSLLVFGTGELFF. Using reference TRBV5-5 and TRBJ2-2 for the parts outside the CDR3, the full variable domain is DAGVTQSPTHLIKTRGQQVTLRCSPISGHKSVSWYQQVLGQGPQFIFQYYEKEERGRGNFPDRFSARQFPNYSSELNVNALLLGDSALYLCASSLLVFGTGELFFGEGSRLTVL.